This TCR beta chain is from a study of cytomegalovirus exposure and HLA in healthy donors. In the PCR, 60 Vbeta and 13 Jbeta primers were used. The data were produced by immunoSEQ multiplex PCR, yet TCRdb's version contains in-frame clones alone and is incomplete. This table holds about 160,000 clones, around nine tenths found once. The germline CDR1 and CDR2 sequences are SGDLS and YYNGEE. V was trimmed by 1 base and J by 4 bases, leaving 14 bases between them. The CDR3 covers 15 residues. This clone was detected a few times. Likely unrecorded immune exposures existed in these nominally healthy donors.

Sequences were obtained from PBMCs. The TCR comes from a woman in her thirties in good health and CMV-seronegative. The chain carries TRBV9 and TRBJ2-5; possible D gene TRBD2, 7 bases. As DNA, the CDR3 is TGTGCCAGCAGCGTACGGGGGGCAATCAGAGAGACCCAGTACTTC. It translates to CASSVRGAIRETQYF.